This is a list of T cell receptor beta chains from one sample in a study of OX40 agonist ivuxolimab in advanced cancers. Sequencing used immunoSEQ multiplex PCR; TCRdb keeps in-frame clones, though not all of them. The repertoire includes approximately 73,000 clones, roughly 85% of them detected once, and under 3.5% sits in the top ten. The input for sequencing was CD4+ or CD8+ T cells sorted from blood, taken in a trial of the OX40 agonist ivuxolimab. These receptors originate from an adult with an advanced solid tumor such as melanoma, head and neck, liver or kidney cancer. Both conserved end residues are part of each CDR3. Each record gives: CDR3 length, clone size, V gene, J gene, D gene, CDR3 DNA, CDR3 protein. The D gene is left open where the match is weak. Size tells how often a clone was seen (once, few, many) or the class of an expanded clone, and some rows leave it out.

cdr3_length: 16
clone_size: .
v_call: TRBV19
j_call: TRBJ2-7
d_call: .
cdr3_nt: TGTGCCAGTAGCTCCCGTCAGACAGACCGTCACTACGAGCAGTACTTC
cdr3_aa: CASSSRQTDRHYEQYF

cdr3_length: 15
clone_size: .
v_call: TRBV7-2
j_call: TRBJ2-4
d_call: .
cdr3_nt: TGTGCCAGCAGCTCCCGGGCCCGGCGTGAGAACATTCAGTACTTC
cdr3_aa: CASSSRARRENIQYF

cdr3_length: 12
clone_size: .
v_call: TRBV28
j_call: TRBJ1-1
d_call: .
cdr3_nt: TGTGCCAGCAGTTTAGGGAACACTGAAGCTTTCTTT
cdr3_aa: CASSLGNTEAFF

cdr3_length: 13
clone_size: .
v_call: TRBV2
j_call: TRBJ2-7
d_call: .
cdr3_nt: TGTGCCAGCACCGTCCTGGGGCTGGGCGAGCAGTACTTC
cdr3_aa: CASTVLGLGEQYF

cdr3_length: 16
clone_size: .
v_call: TRBV29-1
j_call: TRBJ2-4
d_call: TRBD1
cdr3_nt: TGCAGCGTTGAACCCCCGGGACAGGTCCCCAAAAACATTCAGTACTTC
cdr3_aa: CSVEPPGQVPKNIQYF

cdr3_length: 13
clone_size: .
v_call: TRBV2
j_call: TRBJ2-1
d_call: .
cdr3_nt: TGTGCCAGCAGGGCCGGGGGCCACAATGAGCAGTTCTTC
cdr3_aa: CASRAGGHNEQFF

cdr3_length: 12
clone_size: .
v_call: TRBV18
j_call: TRBJ1-5
d_call: .
cdr3_nt: TGTGCCAGCTCAGCCGAAGCCCAGCCCCAGCATTTT
cdr3_aa: CASSAEAQPQHF

cdr3_length: 14
clone_size: .
v_call: TRBV11-2
j_call: TRBJ2-7
d_call: .
cdr3_nt: TGTGCCAGCAGCTTAGACGGGGCCGTCTACGAGCAGTACTTC
cdr3_aa: CASSLDGAVYEQYF

cdr3_length: 13
clone_size: .
v_call: TRBV30
j_call: TRBJ2-6
d_call: .
cdr3_nt: TGTGCCTGGAGTGTAGGTGGGGCCAACGTCCTGACTTTC
cdr3_aa: CAWSVGGANVLTF

cdr3_length: 17
clone_size: .
v_call: TRBV18
j_call: TRBJ1-2
d_call: .
cdr3_nt: TGTGCCAGCTCACCAGGGTTGGGGAATAACGCTAACTATGGCTACACCTTC
cdr3_aa: CASSPGLGNNANYGYTF

cdr3_length: 13
clone_size: .
v_call: TRBV19
j_call: TRBJ2-7
d_call: .
cdr3_nt: TGTGCCCCATTAGGGGGGGATTCCTACGAGCAGTACTTC
cdr3_aa: CAPLGGDSYEQYF

cdr3_length: 15
clone_size: once
v_call: TRBV27
j_call: TRBJ2-2
d_call: .
cdr3_nt: TGTGCCAGCAGTTTCTGGACGGCGAACACCGGGGAGCTGTTTTTT
cdr3_aa: CASSFWTANTGELFF

cdr3_length: 16
clone_size: .
v_call: TRBV5-5
j_call: TRBJ2-1
d_call: TRBD2
cdr3_nt: TGTGCCAGCAGCTTATCCCTCGGGGGGGCCTACAATGAGCAGTTCTTC
cdr3_aa: CASSLSLGGAYNEQFF

cdr3_length: 12
clone_size: .
v_call: TRBV28
j_call: TRBJ2-7
d_call: .
cdr3_nt: TGTGCCAGCAGTTTATTATCCCACGAGCAGTACTTC
cdr3_aa: CASSLLSHEQYF

cdr3_length: 16
clone_size: .
v_call: TRBV27
j_call: TRBJ1-4
d_call: .
cdr3_nt: TGTGCCAGCAGTTTATCCCTCTCATCACGTGGGGAAAAACTGTTTTTT
cdr3_aa: CASSLSLSSRGEKLFF

cdr3_length: 15
clone_size: .
v_call: TRBV9
j_call: TRBJ2-5
d_call: TRBD2
cdr3_nt: TGTGCCAGCAGCGAAACCGGGACTAGCGTCGGGACCCAGTACTTC
cdr3_aa: CASSETGTSVGTQYF

cdr3_length: 14
clone_size: once
v_call: TRBV10-3
j_call: TRBJ1-5
d_call: .
cdr3_nt: TGTGCCCCACCAGCCAGACATAGCAATCAGCCCCAGCATTTT
cdr3_aa: CAPPARHSNQPQHF

cdr3_length: 17
clone_size: .
v_call: TRBV5-1
j_call: TRBJ2-5
d_call: TRBD2
cdr3_nt: TGCGCCAGCAGCTTGGCCAGATTAGCGGGGAACCAAGAGACCCAGTACTTC
cdr3_aa: CASSLARLAGNQETQYF

cdr3_length: 14
clone_size: .
v_call: TRBV18
j_call: TRBJ1-4
d_call: TRBD1
cdr3_nt: TGTGCCAGCTCACCAATCACAGGGGCCCGAAAACTGTTTTTT
cdr3_aa: CASSPITGARKLFF

cdr3_length: 14
clone_size: .
v_call: TRBV28
j_call: TRBJ1-2
d_call: .
cdr3_nt: TGTGCCAGCAGTTTCTCTGTGGGGGCGCTAGGCTACACCTTC
cdr3_aa: CASSFSVGALGYTF

cdr3_length: 12
clone_size: .
v_call: TRBV2
j_call: TRBJ1-1
d_call: TRBD1
cdr3_nt: TGTGCCAGCAGTCTTGGGACAGGTGAAGCTTTCTTT
cdr3_aa: CASSLGTGEAFF

cdr3_length: 16
clone_size: .
v_call: TRBV4-2
j_call: TRBJ2-1
d_call: TRBD2
cdr3_nt: TGTGCCAGCAGCCTTGGTGGTGGACTAGCGGGGGATGAGCAGTTCTTC
cdr3_aa: CASSLGGGLAGDEQFF

cdr3_length: 13
clone_size: .
v_call: TRBV7-2
j_call: TRBJ1-4
d_call: TRBD1
cdr3_nt: TGTGCCAGCAGCACCGACAGGGCAGAAAAACTGTTTTTT
cdr3_aa: CASSTDRAEKLFF

cdr3_length: 15
clone_size: .
v_call: TRBV7-6
j_call: TRBJ2-6
d_call: .
cdr3_nt: TGTGCCAGCTCGGGCCGGGGCTCTGGGGCCAACGTCCTGACTTTC
cdr3_aa: CASSGRGSGANVLTF

cdr3_length: 16
clone_size: once
v_call: TRBV5-1
j_call: TRBJ2-1
d_call: .
cdr3_nt: TGCGCCAGCAGCGTCCGGGCCCGGGGGTCCTACAATGAGCAGTTCTTC
cdr3_aa: CASSVRARGSYNEQFF

cdr3_length: 14
clone_size: .
v_call: TRBV7-9
j_call: TRBJ1-4
d_call: .
cdr3_nt: TGTGCCAGCAGCTCCCAAGGGGGGCTTGAAAAACTGTTTTTT
cdr3_aa: CASSSQGGLEKLFF

cdr3_length: 11
clone_size: .
v_call: TRBV5-1
j_call: TRBJ1-2
d_call: .
cdr3_nt: TGCGCCAGCAGCTCAAAAGATGGCTACACCTTC
cdr3_aa: CASSSKDGYTF

cdr3_length: 15
clone_size: .
v_call: TRBV9
j_call: TRBJ2-5
d_call: TRBD1
cdr3_nt: TGTGCCAGCAGCCCCCGTTGGGACAGTGAAGAGACCCAGTACTTC
cdr3_aa: CASSPRWDSEETQYF

cdr3_length: 13
clone_size: .
v_call: TRBV28
j_call: TRBJ1-2
d_call: .
cdr3_nt: TGTGCCAGCAGTGCCTACAGCAGCTATGGCTACACCTTC
cdr3_aa: CASSAYSSYGYTF

cdr3_length: 16
clone_size: .
v_call: TRBV19
j_call: TRBJ1-1
d_call: TRBD1
cdr3_nt: TGTGCCAGTAGTCCAGGGGACAGGGGGCGATGGACTGAAGCTTTCTTT
cdr3_aa: CASSPGDRGRWTEAFF

cdr3_length: 14
clone_size: few
v_call: TRBV9
j_call: TRBJ2-7
d_call: TRBD2
cdr3_nt: TGTGCCAGCAGCCAGCGGGACTTCTCCTACGAGCAGTACTTC
cdr3_aa: CASSQRDFSYEQYF

cdr3_length: 16
clone_size: .
v_call: TRBV5-6
j_call: TRBJ2-2
d_call: .
cdr3_nt: TGTGCCAGCAGCTGGTGGGTAGCGGTGAACACCGGGGAGCTGTTTTTT
cdr3_aa: CASSWWVAVNTGELFF

cdr3_length: 14
clone_size: .
v_call: TRBV30
j_call: TRBJ1-2
d_call: .
cdr3_nt: TGTGCCTGGAGTGTAAACACCTTCAGCTATGGCTACACCTTC
cdr3_aa: CAWSVNTFSYGYTF

cdr3_length: 15
clone_size: .
v_call: TRBV5-6
j_call: TRBJ1-5
d_call: .
cdr3_nt: TGTGCCAGCAGCTTGGGGGGGCGCATCACCCAGCCCCAGCATTTT
cdr3_aa: CASSLGGRITQPQHF

cdr3_length: 13
clone_size: .
v_call: TRBV30
j_call: TRBJ2-3
d_call: .
cdr3_nt: TGTGCCTCTAGGGTAGGGGGGACAGATACGCAGTATTTT
cdr3_aa: CASRVGGTDTQYF

cdr3_length: 16
clone_size: .
v_call: TRBV5-1
j_call: TRBJ2-3
d_call: TRBD2
cdr3_nt: TGCGCCAGCAGTTCACGGGGGGGCCCGCGAGGAGATACGCAGTATTTT
cdr3_aa: CASSSRGGPRGDTQYF

cdr3_length: 13
clone_size: .
v_call: TRBV5-6
j_call: TRBJ1-2
d_call: .
cdr3_nt: TGTGCCGGGGGACGTCGGGCTGAATCGGGCTACACCTTC
cdr3_aa: CAGGRRAESGYTF

cdr3_length: 14
clone_size: .
v_call: TRBV6-5
j_call: TRBJ1-6
d_call: .
cdr3_nt: TGTGCCAGCAGTTCAGGGCGGTATAATTCACCCCTCCACTTT
cdr3_aa: CASSSGRYNSPLHF

cdr3_length: 16
clone_size: .
v_call: TRBV5-1
j_call: TRBJ1-3
d_call: TRBD1
cdr3_nt: TGCGCCAGCAGCTTGGCGGGACAGGGCTCTGGAAACACCATATATTTT
cdr3_aa: CASSLAGQGSGNTIYF

cdr3_length: 16
clone_size: .
v_call: TRBV9
j_call: TRBJ1-3
d_call: .
cdr3_nt: TGTGCCAGCGGCTTCGGGGTGGGCTCCTCTGGAAACACCATATATTTT
cdr3_aa: CASGFGVGSSGNTIYF

cdr3_length: 11
clone_size: .
v_call: TRBV6-1
j_call: TRBJ2-1
d_call: .
cdr3_nt: TGTGCCAGCAGTAGGGCCAATGAGCAGTTCTTC
cdr3_aa: CASSRANEQFF

cdr3_length: 14
clone_size: .
v_call: TRBV7-2
j_call: TRBJ2-7
d_call: TRBD1
cdr3_nt: TGTGCCAGCTGCTCCGGACAGGGGGCCAGCGAGCAGTACTTC
cdr3_aa: CASCSGQGASEQYF

cdr3_length: 10
clone_size: .
v_call: TRBV28
j_call: TRBJ2-5
d_call: .
cdr3_nt: TGTGCCAGCAGTGAGGAGACCCAGTACTTC
cdr3_aa: CASSEETQYF

cdr3_length: 15
clone_size: .
v_call: TRBV7-3
j_call: TRBJ1-6
d_call: .
cdr3_nt: TGTGCCAGCAGCTGGGGGGAGCGGCCGAATTCACCCCTCCACTTT
cdr3_aa: CASSWGERPNSPLHF

cdr3_length: 14
clone_size: .
v_call: TRBV2
j_call: TRBJ1-5
d_call: .
cdr3_nt: TGTGCCAGCACGGTCAGGGGTCAGGGACAGCCCCAGCATTTT
cdr3_aa: CASTVRGQGQPQHF